This T cell receptor (beta chain) was sequenced for a study of PD-1 blockade in classical Hodgkin lymphoma. Study-level information: Patients were dosed intravenously with nivolumab at 3 mg/kg every 2 weeks. Study results and caveats: In CD4+ cells, TCR diversity went up significantly by C4D1, but in CD8+ cells it did not.

Regarding this clone: No antigen is known for it.

Data came from immunoSEQ multiplex PCR; TCRdb stores just in-frame clones and leaves some out. The table includes almost 100,000 clones, around nine tenths detected once. Every patient experienced relapse after autologous stem cell transplantation, and brentuximab vedotin exposure varied. Patients' outcomes at their best amounted to complete response, partial response or progressive disease. V shed 2 bases, J shed 7 bases, and the junction held 3 bases outside the gene matches. The CDR3 runs 14 residues. The germline gives CDR1 SGHRS, CDR2 YFSETQ. This chain links TRBV5-1 with TRBJ2-1; 10 nucleotides line up with TRBD2. The source was peripheral blood mononuclear cells (PBMCs), collected at baseline. This receptor was identified in a human donor with classical Hodgkin lymphoma. CDR3 coding DNA: TGCGCCAGCAGCTTCAGCGGGAGGGGGAATGAGCAGTTCTTC. The encoded protein is CASSFSGRGNEQFF.